This T cell receptor beta chain was recovered during a study of cytomegalovirus exposure and HLA in healthy donors. Study outcomes and limitations: The study flagged about 160 TCR beta chains as cytomegalovirus-associated. The classifier was said to identify cytomegalovirus status with high specificity and sensitivity.

Note on this clone: Its target is not known.

The assay was immunoSEQ multiplex PCR, and TCRdb's table has in-frame clones only and misses some. The sample holds about 92,000 clones, 93% seen once. CDR1 and CDR2 (germline): MGHRA, YSYEKL. This CDR3 region has 20 residues. Trimming took off 0 bases at V and 4 bases at J, with 24 bases between the two ends. V and J are TRBV4-1 and TRBJ2-2; a possible D gene is TRBD2 (5 bases). The clonotype was recovered from a woman in her twenties or thirties in good health and CMV-seropositive. Sequences were obtained from PBMCs. The CDR3 here is CASSQDLIVARTGSTGELFF. The CDR3, as DNA: TGCGCCAGCAGCCAAGACCTCATCGTCGCTCGGACTGGCTCCACCGGGGAGCTGTTTTTT.